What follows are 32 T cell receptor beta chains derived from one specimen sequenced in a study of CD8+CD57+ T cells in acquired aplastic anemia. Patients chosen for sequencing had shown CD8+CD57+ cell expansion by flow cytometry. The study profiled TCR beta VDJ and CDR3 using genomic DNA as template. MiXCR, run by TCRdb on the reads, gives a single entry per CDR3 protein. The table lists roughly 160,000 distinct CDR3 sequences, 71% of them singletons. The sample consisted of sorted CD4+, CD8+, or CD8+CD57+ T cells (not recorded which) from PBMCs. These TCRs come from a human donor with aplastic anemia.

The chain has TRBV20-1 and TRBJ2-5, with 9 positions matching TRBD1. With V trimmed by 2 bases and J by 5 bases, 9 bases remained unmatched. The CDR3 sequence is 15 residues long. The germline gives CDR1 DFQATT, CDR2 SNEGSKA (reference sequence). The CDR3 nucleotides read TGCAGTGCTAGAAAACAGGGGGCAAAGAGTGAGACCCAGTACTTC. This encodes CSARKQGAKSETQYF.

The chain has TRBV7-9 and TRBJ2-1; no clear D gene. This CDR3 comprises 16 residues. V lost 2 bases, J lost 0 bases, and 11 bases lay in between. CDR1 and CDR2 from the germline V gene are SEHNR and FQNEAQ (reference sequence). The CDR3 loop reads CASSLWRSSSYNEQFF. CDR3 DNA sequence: TGTGCCAGCAGCTTATGGCGGTCGAGCTCCTACAATGAGCAGTTCTTC.

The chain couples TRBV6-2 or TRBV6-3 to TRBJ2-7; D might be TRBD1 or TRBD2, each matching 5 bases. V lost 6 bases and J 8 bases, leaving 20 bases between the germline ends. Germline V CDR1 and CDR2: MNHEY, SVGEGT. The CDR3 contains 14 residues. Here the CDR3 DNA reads TGTGCCAGCAGCGTTGCTTTTCCAGGGACGCAGCAGTACTTC. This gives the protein CASSVAFPGTQQYF.

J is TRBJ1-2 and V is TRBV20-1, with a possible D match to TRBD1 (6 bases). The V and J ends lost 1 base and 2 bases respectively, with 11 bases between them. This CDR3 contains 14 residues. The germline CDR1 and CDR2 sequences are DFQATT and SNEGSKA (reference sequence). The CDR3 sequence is CSARGKGGNYGYTF. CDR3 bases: TGCAGTGCTAGAGGAAAGGGGGGGAACTATGGCTACACCTTC.

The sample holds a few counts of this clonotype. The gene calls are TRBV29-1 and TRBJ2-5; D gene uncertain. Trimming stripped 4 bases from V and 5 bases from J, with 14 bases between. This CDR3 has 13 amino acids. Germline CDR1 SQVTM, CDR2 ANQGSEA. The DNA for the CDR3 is TGCAGCGTTGTGTCACCGGGTCGGGAGACCCAGTACTTC. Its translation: CSVVSPGRETQYF.

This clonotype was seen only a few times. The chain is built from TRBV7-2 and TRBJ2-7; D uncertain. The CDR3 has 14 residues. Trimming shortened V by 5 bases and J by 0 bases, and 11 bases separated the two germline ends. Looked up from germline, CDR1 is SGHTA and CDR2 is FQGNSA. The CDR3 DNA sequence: TGTGCCAGCAGCCCCCCGCCCAGCTCCTACGAGCAGTACTTC. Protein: CASSPPPSSYEQYF.

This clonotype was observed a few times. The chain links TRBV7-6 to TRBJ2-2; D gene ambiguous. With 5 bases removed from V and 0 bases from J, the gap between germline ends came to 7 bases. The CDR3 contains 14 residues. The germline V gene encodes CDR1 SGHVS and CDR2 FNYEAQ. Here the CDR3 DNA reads TGTGCCAGCAGCGGAAAGGCGAACACCGGGGAGCTGTTTTTT. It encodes CASSGKANTGELFF.

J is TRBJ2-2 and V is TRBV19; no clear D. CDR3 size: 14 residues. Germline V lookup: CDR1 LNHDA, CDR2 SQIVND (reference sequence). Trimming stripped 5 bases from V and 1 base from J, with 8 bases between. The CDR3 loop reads CASSVGWNTGELFF. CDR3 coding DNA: TGTGCCAGTAGTGTCGGCTGGAACACCGGGGAGCTGTTTTTT.

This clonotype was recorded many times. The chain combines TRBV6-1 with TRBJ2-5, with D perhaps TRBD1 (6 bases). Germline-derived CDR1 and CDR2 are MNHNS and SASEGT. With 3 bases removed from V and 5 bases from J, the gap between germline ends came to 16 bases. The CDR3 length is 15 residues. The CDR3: CASSELQGQAETQYF. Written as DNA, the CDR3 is TGTGCCAGCAGTGAGTTACAGGGTCAAGCGGAGACCCAGTACTTC.

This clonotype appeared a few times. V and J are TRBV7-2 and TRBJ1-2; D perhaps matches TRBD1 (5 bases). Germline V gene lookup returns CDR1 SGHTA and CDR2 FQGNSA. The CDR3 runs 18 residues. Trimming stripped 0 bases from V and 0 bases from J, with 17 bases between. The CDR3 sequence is CASSLAQTGLPSNYGYTF. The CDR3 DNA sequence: TGTGCCAGCAGCTTAGCGCAGACGGGGCTCCCCTCTAACTATGGCTACACCTTC.

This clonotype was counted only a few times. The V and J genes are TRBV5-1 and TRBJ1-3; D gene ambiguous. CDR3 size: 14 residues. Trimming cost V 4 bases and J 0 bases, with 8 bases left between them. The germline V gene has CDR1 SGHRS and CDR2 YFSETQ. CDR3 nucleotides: TGCGCCAGCAGCCCGGACGGCTCTGGAAACACCATATATTTT. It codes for CASSPDGSGNTIYF.

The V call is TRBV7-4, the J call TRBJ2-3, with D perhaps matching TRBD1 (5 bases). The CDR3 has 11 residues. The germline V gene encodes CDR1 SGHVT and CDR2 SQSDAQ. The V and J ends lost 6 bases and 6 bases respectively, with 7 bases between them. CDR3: CASRWGDTQYF. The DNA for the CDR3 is TGTGCCAGCAGGTGGGGCGATACGCAGTATTTT.

The CDR3 DNA reads as TGTGCCAGCAGCTTAGGGACATTTGAGAATGAAAAACTGTTTTTT. Its translation: CASSLGTFENEKLFF. The J gene is TRBJ1-4, the V gene TRBV7-8, with D tentatively TRBD1 (5 bases). V dropped 1 base and J dropped 5 bases, with 11 bases sitting between them. The CDR3 loop spans 15 amino acids. Germline V CDR1 and CDR2: SGHVS, FQNEAQ.

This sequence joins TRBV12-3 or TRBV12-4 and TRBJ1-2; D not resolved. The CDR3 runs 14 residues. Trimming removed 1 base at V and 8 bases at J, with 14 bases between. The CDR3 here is CASSLGEGGLGYTF. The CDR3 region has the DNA TGTGCCAGCAGTTTAGGAGAGGGTGGTCTCGGCTACACCTTC.

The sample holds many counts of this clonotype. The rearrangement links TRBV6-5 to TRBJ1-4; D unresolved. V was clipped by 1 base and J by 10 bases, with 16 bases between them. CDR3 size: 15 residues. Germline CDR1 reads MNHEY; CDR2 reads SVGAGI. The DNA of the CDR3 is TGTGCCAGCAGTTACTTCATATCCGACGTAGGAAAACTGTTTTTT. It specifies CASSYFISDVGKLFF.

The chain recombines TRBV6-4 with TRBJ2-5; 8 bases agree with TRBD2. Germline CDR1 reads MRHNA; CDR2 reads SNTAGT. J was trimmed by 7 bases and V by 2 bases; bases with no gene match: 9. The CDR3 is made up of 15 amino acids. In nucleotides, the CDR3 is TGTGCCAGCAGTGACCAGGGACTAGAGTCAGGGACCCAGTACTTC. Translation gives CASSDQGLESGTQYF.

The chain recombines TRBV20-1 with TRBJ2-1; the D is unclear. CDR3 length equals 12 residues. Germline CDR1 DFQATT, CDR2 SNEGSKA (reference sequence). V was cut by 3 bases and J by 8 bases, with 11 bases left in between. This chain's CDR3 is CSASDQFHEQFF. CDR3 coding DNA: TGCAGTGCTAGCGACCAGTTCCATGAGCAGTTCTTC.

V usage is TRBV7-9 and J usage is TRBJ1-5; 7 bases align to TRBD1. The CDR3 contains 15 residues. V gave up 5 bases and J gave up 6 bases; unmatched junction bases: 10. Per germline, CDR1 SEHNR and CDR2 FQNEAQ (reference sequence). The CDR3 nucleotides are TGTGCCAGCAGCCACGGACAGGTTTTAGGTCAGCCCCAGCATTTT. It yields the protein CASSHGQVLGQPQHF.

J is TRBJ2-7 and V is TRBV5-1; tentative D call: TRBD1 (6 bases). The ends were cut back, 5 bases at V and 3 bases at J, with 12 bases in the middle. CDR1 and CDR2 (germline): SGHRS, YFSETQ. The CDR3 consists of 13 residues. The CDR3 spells CASRSGAFYEQYF. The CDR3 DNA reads TGCGCCAGCAGGTCAGGGGCCTTCTACGAGCAGTACTTC.

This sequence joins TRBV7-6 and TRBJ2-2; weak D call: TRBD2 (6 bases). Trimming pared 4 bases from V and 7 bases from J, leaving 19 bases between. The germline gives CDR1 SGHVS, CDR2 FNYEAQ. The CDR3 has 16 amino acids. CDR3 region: CASSSSGGASFGELFF. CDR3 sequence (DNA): TGTGCCAGCAGCTCCAGTGGAGGGGCCAGCTTCGGGGAGCTGTTTTTT.

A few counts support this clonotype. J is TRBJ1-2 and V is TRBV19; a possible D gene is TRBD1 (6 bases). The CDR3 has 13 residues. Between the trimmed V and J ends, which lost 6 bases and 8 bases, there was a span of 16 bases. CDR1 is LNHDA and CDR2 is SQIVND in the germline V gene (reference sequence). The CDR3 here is CASRASDSYGYTF. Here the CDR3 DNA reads TGTGCCAGTAGAGCGTCGGACAGTTACGGCTACACCTTC.

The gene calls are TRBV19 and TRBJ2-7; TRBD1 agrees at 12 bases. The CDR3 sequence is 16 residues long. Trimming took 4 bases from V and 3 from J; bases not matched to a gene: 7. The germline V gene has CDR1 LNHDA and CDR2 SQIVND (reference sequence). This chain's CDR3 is CASSRGQGAAIYEQYF. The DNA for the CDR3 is TGTGCCAGTAGTAGGGGACAGGGGGCGGCCATCTACGAGCAGTACTTC.

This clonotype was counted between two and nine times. CDR3 sequence reads: CAPGPGQGPNYGYTF. The CDR3 DNA follows: TGTGCCCCCGGTCCCGGACAGGGACCTAACTATGGCTACACCTTC. The V call is TRBV10-3, the J call TRBJ1-2; 8 nucleotides match TRBD1. The V gene's germline CDR1 is ENHRY and CDR2 SYGVKD. After removal of 11 bases from V and 0 bases from J, the junction contained 11 bases not matched to a gene. The CDR3 spans 15 residues.

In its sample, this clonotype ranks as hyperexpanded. The CDR3 bases are TGTGCCAGCAGTGGGACGGATAACAATGAGCAGTTCTTC. It is translated as CASSGTDNNEQFF. The chain joins TRBV6-4 to TRBJ2-1; D remains unclear. The CDR3 contains 13 residues. V shed 4 bases and J shed 5 bases, with 9 bases lying between them. CDR1 and CDR2 from the germline V gene are MRHNA and SNTAGT.

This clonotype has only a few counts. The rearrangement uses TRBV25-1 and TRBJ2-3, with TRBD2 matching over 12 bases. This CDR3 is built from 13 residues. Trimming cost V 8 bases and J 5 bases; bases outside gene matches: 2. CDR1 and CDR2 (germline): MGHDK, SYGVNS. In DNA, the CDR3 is TGTGCCAGCGGACTAGCGGGAAGAGATACGCAGTATTTT. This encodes CASGLAGRDTQYF.

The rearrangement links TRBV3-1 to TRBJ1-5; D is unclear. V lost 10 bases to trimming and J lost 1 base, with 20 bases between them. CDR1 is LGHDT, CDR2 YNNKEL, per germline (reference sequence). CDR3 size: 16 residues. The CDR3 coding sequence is TGTGCCACCCACGGAGACCAACGGACGAGCAATCAGCCCCAGCATTTT. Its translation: CATHGDQRTSNQPQHF.

In DNA form, the CDR3 reads TGCGCCAGCGAGGCTAGCGGGACCTACGAGCAGTACTTC. Its translation is CASEASGTYEQYF. This sequence joins TRBV10-2 and TRBJ2-7; 9 bases agree with TRBD2. CDR3 length equals 13 residues. Germline CDR1 reads WSHSY; CDR2 reads SAAADI. The J segment lost 2 bases and the V segment lost 8 bases, leaving 4 bases of the junction unmatched.

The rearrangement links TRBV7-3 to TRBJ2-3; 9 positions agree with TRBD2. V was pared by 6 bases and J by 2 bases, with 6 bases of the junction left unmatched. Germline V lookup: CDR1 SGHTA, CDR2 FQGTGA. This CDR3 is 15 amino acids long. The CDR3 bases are TGTGCCAGCAGTCCAGCGGGAGGCCCCACAGATACGCAGTATTTT. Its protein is CASSPAGGPTDTQYF.

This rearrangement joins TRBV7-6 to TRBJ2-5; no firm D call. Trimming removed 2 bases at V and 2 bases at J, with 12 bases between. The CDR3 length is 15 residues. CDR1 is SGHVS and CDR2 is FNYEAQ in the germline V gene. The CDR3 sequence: CASSLRWQIQETQYF. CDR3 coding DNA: TGTGCCAGCAGCTTACGGTGGCAGATACAAGAGACCCAGTACTTC.

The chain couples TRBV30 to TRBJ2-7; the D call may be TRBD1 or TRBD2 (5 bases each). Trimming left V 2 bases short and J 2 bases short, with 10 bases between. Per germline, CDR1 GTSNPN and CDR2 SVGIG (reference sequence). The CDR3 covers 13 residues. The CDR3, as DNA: TGTGCCTGGAGTCCCGGGACCCCCTACGAGCAGTACTTC. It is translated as CAWSPGTPYEQYF. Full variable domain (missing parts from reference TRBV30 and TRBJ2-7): SQTIHQWPATLVQPVGSPLSLECTVEGTSNPNLYWYRQAAGRGLQLLFYSVGIGQISSEVPQNLSASRPQDRQFILSSKKLLLSDSGFYLCAWSPGTPYEQYFGPGTRLTVT.

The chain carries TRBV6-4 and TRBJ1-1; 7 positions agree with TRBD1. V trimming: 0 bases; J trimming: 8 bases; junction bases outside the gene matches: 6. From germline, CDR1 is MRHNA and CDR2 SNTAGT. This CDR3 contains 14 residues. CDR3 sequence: CASSDSRGDREAFF. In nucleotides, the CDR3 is TGTGCCAGCAGTGACTCGAGGGGGGACAGAGAAGCTTTCTTT.

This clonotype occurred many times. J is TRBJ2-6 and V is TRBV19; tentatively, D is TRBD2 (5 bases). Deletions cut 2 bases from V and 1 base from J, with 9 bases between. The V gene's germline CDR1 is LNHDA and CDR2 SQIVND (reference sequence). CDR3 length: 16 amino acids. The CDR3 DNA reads TGTGCCAGTAGTATATCCGAGGGATCTGGGGCCAACGTCCTGACTTTC. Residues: CASSISEGSGANVLTF.